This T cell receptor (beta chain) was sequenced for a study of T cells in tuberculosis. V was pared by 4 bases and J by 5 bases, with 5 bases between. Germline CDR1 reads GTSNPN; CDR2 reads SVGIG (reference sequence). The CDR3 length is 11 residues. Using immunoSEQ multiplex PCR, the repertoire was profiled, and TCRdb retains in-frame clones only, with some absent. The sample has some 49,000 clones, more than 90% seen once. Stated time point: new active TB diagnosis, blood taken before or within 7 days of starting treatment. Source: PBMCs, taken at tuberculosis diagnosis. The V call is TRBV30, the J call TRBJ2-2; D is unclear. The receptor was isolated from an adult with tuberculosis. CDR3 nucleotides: TGTGCCTGGACAGATACCGGGGAGCTGTTTTTT. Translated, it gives CAWTDTGELFF. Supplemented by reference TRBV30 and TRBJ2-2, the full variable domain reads SQTIHQWPATLVQPVGSPLSLECTVEGTSNPNLYWYRQAAGRGLQLLFYSVGIGQISSEVPQNLSASRPQDRQFILSSKKLLLSDSGFYLCAWTDTGELFFGEGSRLTVL.